The next 7 T cell receptor beta chains were all read from a single sample in a study of OX40 agonist ivuxolimab in advanced cancers. Assay: immunoSEQ multiplex PCR; the TCRdb copy retains only in-frame clones and omits some. The data contain 25,000 to 35,000 clones, 84% of them seen just once; the ten biggest clones take up roughly a fifth. The specimen comprised CD4+ or CD8+ T cells sorted from blood, sampled in a trial of the OX40 agonist ivuxolimab. The receptor set was obtained from an adult with an advanced solid tumor such as melanoma, head and neck, liver or kidney cancer.

The chain links TRBV28 to TRBJ2-1; TRBD2 matches at 8 bases. Germline values: CDR1 MDHEN, CDR2 SYDVKM. This CDR3 spans 14 amino acids. The ends lost 5 bases at V and 7 bases at J; junction bases unmatched: 7. The CDR3 is CASSMTSEDNEQFF. Here the CDR3 DNA reads TGTGCCAGCAGTATGACTAGCGAGGATAATGAGCAGTTCTTC. The entire variable domain, with the rest obtained from reference TRBV28 and TRBJ2-1, is as follows: DVKVTQSSRYLVKRTGEKVFLECVQDMDHENMFWYRQDPGLGLRLIYFSYDVKMKEKGDIPEGYSVSREKKERFSLILESASTNQTSMYLCASSMTSEDNEQFFGPGTRLTVL.

A single count supports this clone. The V gene is TRBV4-1, the J gene TRBJ2-7; 10 nucleotides line up with TRBD2. The CDR3 is 15 residues long. Trimming removed 3 bases from V and 4 bases from J; junction bases left unmatched: 6. CDR1 and CDR2 from the germline V gene are MGHRA and YSYEKL. CDR3 in DNA: TGCGCCAGCAGCCACCAACTAGCGGGGCGGTACGAGCAGTACTTC. Its translation: CASSHQLAGRYEQYF.

This sequence joins TRBV15 and TRBJ1-4; possibly TRBD1 for D (5 bases). The germline CDR1 and CDR2 sequences are LNHNV and YYDKDF (reference sequence). The V end lost 4 bases, the J end lost 7 bases, and 19 bases lay between the germline ends. CDR3 length equals 16 residues. The CDR3 protein is CATSKGLSGESEKLFF. CDR3 coding DNA: TGTGCCACCAGCAAGGGACTGTCCGGAGAAAGTGAAAAACTGTTTTTT.

The rearrangement uses TRBV13 and TRBJ2-2; 7 bases match TRBD1. Trimming removed 3 bases from V and 5 bases from J; junction bases left unmatched: 3. The germline gives CDR1 PRHDT, CDR2 FYEKMQ (reference sequence). CDR3 size: 14 residues. The CDR3 region is CASSFGTETGELFF. CDR3 in DNA: TGTGCCAGCAGCTTCGGGACAGAGACCGGGGAGCTGTTTTTT.

The chain employs TRBV10-3 and TRBJ1-1; unclear D gene. Germline V CDR1 and CDR2: ENHRY, SYGVKD. V was clipped by 9 bases and J by 1 base, with 18 bases between them. The CDR3 is made up of 15 amino acids. The CDR3 here is CAIEKADHPNTEAFF. DNA for the CDR3: TGTGCCATTGAAAAGGCAGATCATCCGAACACTGAAGCTTTCTTT.

This clone was observed a single time. V usage is TRBV5-6 and J usage is TRBJ2-7; no reliable D call. The germline V gene has CDR1 SGHDT and CDR2 YYEEEE. The CDR3 covers 15 residues. The V gene lost 0 bases and the J gene lost 1 base, with 11 bases spanning the gap. CDR3 sequence (DNA): TGTGCCAGCAGCTTGGGTGTGGGCATATCCTACGAGCAGTACTTC. Its translation: CASSLGVGISYEQYF. Full variable domain (outside the CDR3, taken from reference TRBV5-6 and TRBJ2-7): DAGVTQSPTHLIKTRGQQVTLRCSPKSGHDTVSWYQQALGQGPQFIFQYYEEEERQRGNFPDRFSGHQFPNYSSELNVNALLLGDSALYLCASSLGVGISYEQYFGPGTRLTVT.

The rearrangement uses TRBV2 and TRBJ1-4; TRBD1 aligns across 10 bases. The CDR3 loop spans 15 amino acids. The germline gives CDR1 SNHLY, CDR2 FYNNEI. V was pared by 3 bases and J by 5 bases, with 3 bases of the junction left unmatched. Here the CDR3 DNA reads TGTGCCAGCAGTGAGGGACAGGGGAGCAATGAAAAACTGTTTTTT. It specifies CASSEGQGSNEKLFF.